This T cell receptor beta chain was found in a study of blood T cells in healthy people across ages. Together with a sample-barcoded 5' primer, a J-beta primer mix was included in a second PCR lasting about 7 to 12 cycles. Tagging of each cDNA molecule was performed by a template-switch adaptor with 12 random nucleotides. TCRdb re-called the 5' RACE reads with MiXCR, one entry per CDR3 protein. Seen here are 850,000 or so distinct CDR3 sequences, around 30% observed once, and the top ten hold around 16%. All donors came from Russia, were Caucasian and healthy, and spanned ages about 6 to 100. Each sample yielded at least 5.5 micrograms of PBMC total RNA. The origin of this receptor is a woman of 80 years or more in good health. Input material: blood.

For the CDR3, the DNA is TGTGCCAGCAGCTTAGGCCGAGGCCCCGGCAATGAGCAGTTCTTC. This gives the protein CASSLGRGPGNEQFF. The genes are TRBV11-2 and TRBJ2-1; no clear D. V shed 1 base and J shed 6 bases, with 13 bases lying between them. The length of the CDR3 is 15 residues. Germline loops: CDR1 SGHAT, CDR2 FQNNGV.